The present T cell receptor (beta chain) was sequenced within a study of control samples from healthy donors and cancer patients. The assay was immunoSEQ multiplex PCR, and TCRdb's table has in-frame clones only and misses some. The sample consists of 60,000 to 95,000 clones, around nine tenths of them appearing once. For this clone: The junction departs from germline at one end; a sequencing error may be responsible. Within the sample, other DNA sequences also encode this same CDR3.

The CDR3 covers 17 residues. Germline CDR1 LNHDA, CDR2 SQIVND (reference sequence). The chain carries TRBV19 and TRBJ2-2, with 11 bases aligning to TRBD2. Specimen: PBMCs. This sequence originates from a woman between 50 and 59 years old with colorectal cancer. CDR3 in DNA: TGTGCCAGCAGTAGAGGGGTAGCGGGGGGGCTGACCGGGGAGCTGTTTTTT. This gives the protein CASSRGVAGGLTGELFF.